The clone carrying this T cell receptor (beta chain) was found many times. Its target is unknown. Germline trimming cut 6 bases from V and 6 bases from J; bases unmatched to any gene: 7. CDR1 and CDR2 (germline): MNHNS, SASEGT. The CDR3 spans 13 residues. A single record per CDR3 protein comes from TCRdb applying MiXCR to the multiplex PCR reads. There are some 130,000 distinct CDR3 sequences in the sample; 21% occur only once, and 2% to 2.5% lies in the top ten. The record originates from a study of breast tumors, draining lymph nodes, adjacent tissues. The study's findings and limits: Compared with lymph nodes, tumors were less diverse; compared with nontumor tissue, more. Tumor T cell lymph node origin was a supported hypothesis, not proven. Luminal-like breast cancer showed significantly higher tumor–nontumor repertoire similarity than basal-like.

The lymph nodes were axillary draining lymph nodes from breast cancer patients. The rearrangement links TRBV6-1 to TRBJ2-7; 8 nucleotides align to TRBD1. The specimen was axillary lymph node tissue. This clonotype originated in a female donor with breast cancer. Some clones in this sample may be carry-over from other donors' samples. The CDR3 DNA reads TGTGCCAGCAGAGGACAGGGACGGGGCGAGCAGTACTTC. It specifies CASRGQGRGEQYF.